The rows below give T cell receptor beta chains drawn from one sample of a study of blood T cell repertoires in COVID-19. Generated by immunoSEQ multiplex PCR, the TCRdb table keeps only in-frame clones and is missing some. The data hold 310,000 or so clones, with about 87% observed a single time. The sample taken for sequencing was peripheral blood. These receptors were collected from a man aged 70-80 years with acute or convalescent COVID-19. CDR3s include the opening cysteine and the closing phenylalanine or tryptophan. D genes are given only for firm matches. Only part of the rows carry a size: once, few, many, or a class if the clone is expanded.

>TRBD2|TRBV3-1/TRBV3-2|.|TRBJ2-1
CASSHLAGGDEQFF
TGTGCCAGCAGCCACCTAGCGGGTGGGGATGAGCAGTTCTTC
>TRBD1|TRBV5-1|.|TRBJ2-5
CASSSGTGGYQETQYF
TGCGCCAGCAGCTCCGGGACAGGGGGCTACCAAGAGACCCAGTACTTC
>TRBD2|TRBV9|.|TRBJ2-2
CASSGETSGRGELFF
TGTGCCAGCAGCGGGGAAACTAGCGGGCGCGGGGAGCTGTTTTTT
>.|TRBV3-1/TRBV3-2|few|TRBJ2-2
CASRLQGTNTGELFF
TGTGCCAGCAGGCTTCAGGGAACTAACACCGGGGAGCTGTTTTTT
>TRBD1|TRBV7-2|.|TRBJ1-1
CASSLVSQGAGEAFF
TGTGCCAGCAGCTTAGTCTCGCAGGGGGCAGGTGAAGCTTTCTTT
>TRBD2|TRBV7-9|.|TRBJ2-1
CASSLLRPGGRYNEQFF
TGTGCCAGCAGCTTATTGCGACCGGGAGGGAGGTACAATGAGCAGTTCTTC
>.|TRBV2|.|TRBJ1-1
CASLTGKAFF
TGTGCCAGTCTCACGGGAAAAGCTTTCTTT
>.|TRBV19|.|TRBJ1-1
CASSVVGGRDEAFF
TGTGCCAGTAGTGTAGTCGGGGGAAGGGATGAAGCTTTCTTT
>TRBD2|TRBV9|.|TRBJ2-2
CASQTSGSPGGELFF
TGTGCCAGCCAGACTAGCGGGAGTCCCGGCGGGGAGCTGTTTTTT
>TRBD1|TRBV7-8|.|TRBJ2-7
CASSGRGHTEQYF
TGTGCCAGCAGCGGAAGGGGGCATACCGAGCAGTACTTC
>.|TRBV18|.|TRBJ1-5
CASSLPNSGGVQPQHF
TGTGCCAGCTCACTGCCAAATAGCGGGGGAGTACAGCCCCAGCATTTT
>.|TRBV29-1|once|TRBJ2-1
CSSTRQGRETSSYNEQFF
TGCAGCTCTACCCGACAGGGACGGGAGACTAGCTCCTACAATGAGCAGTTCTTC
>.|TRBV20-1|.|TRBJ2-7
CSADEGFRQYF
TGCAGTGCTGACGAGGGTTTTCGGCAGTACTTC
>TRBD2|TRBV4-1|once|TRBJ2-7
CASSGELAPYEQYF
TGCGCCAGCAGTGGGGAACTAGCGCCGTACGAGCAGTACTTC
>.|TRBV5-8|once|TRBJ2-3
CASSGGLGSTDTQYF
TGTGCCAGCAGCGGCGGTCTGGGTAGCACAGATACGCAGTATTTT
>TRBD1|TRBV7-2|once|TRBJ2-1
CASSSDRGSYNEQFF
TGTGCCAGCAGCTCCGACAGGGGTTCCTACAATGAGCAGTTCTTC
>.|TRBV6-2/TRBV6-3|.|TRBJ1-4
CASSDRGTREKLFF
TGTGCCAGCAGCGACCGGGGGACGAGGGAAAAACTGTTTTTT
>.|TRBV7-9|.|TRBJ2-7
CASSLAVRGNEQYF
TGTGCCAGCAGCTTAGCAGTCAGGGGTAACGAGCAGTACTTC
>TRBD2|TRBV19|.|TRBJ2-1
CASSPGGRANEQFF
TGTGCCAGTAGTCCGGGCGGGAGGGCCAATGAGCAGTTCTTC
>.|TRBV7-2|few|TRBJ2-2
CASSQRQVSTGELFF
TGTGCCAGCAGCCAGCGACAGGTCAGCACCGGGGAGCTGTTTTTT
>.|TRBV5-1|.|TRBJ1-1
CASRAAASMNTEAFF
TGCGCCAGCAGAGCGGCGGCCAGCATGAACACTGAAGCTTTCTTT
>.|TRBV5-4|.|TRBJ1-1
CASSLRGGNTEAFF
TGTGCCAGCAGCTTGAGGGGTGGAAACACTGAAGCTTTCTTT
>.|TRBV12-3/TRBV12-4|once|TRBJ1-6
CASSLDRFSPLHF
TGTGCCAGCAGCCTCGACAGGTTTTCACCCCTCCACTTT
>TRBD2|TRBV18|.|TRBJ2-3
CASSPPGAGDFADTQYF
TGTGCCAGCTCACCACCCGGTGCGGGAGATTTTGCAGATACGCAGTATTTT
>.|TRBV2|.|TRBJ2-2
CASRQNTGELFF
TGTGCCAGCAGACAGAACACCGGGGAGCTGTTTTTT
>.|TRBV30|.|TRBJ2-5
CAWSPGQETQYF
TGTGCCTGGAGTCCAGGACAAGAGACCCAGTACTTC
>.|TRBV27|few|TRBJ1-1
CASSFWIGGRTEAFF
TGTGCCAGCAGTTTCTGGATCGGAGGCCGGACTGAAGCTTTCTTT
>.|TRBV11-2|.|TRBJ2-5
CASSPGLTQETQYF
TGTGCCAGCAGCCCAGGACTAACCCAAGAGACCCAGTACTTC
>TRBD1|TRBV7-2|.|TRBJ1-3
CASSTRGQYSGNTIYF
TGTGCCAGCAGCACCCGGGGACAGTACTCTGGAAACACCATATATTTT